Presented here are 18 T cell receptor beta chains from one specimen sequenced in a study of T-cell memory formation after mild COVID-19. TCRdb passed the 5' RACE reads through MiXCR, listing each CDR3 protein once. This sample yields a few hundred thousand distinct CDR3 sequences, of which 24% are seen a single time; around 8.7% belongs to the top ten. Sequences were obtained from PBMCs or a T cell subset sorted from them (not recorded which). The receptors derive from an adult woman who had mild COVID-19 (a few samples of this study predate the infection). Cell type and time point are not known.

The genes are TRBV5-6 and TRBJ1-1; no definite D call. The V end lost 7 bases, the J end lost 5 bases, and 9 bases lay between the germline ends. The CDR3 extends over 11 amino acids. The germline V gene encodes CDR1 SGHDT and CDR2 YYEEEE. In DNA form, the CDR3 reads TGTGCCAGCGTCCAAGGGACTGAAGCTTTCTTT. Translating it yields CASVQGTEAFF.

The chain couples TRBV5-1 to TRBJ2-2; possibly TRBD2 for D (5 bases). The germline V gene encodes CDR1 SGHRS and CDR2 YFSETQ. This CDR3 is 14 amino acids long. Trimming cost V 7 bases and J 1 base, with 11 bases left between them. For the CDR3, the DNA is TGCGCCAGCGGAGCGGAGGTGAACACCGGGGAGCTGTTTTTT. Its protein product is CASGAEVNTGELFF.

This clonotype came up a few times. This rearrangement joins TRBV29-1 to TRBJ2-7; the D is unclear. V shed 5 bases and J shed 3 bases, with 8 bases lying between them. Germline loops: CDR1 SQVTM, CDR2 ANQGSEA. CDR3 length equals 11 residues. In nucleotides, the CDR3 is TGCAGCGTTAGTGTCAACTACGAGCAGTACTTC. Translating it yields CSVSVNYEQYF.

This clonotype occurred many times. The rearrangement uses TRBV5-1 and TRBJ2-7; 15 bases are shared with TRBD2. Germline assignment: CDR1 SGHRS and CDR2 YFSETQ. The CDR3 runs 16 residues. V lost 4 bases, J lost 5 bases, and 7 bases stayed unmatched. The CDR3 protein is CASSAPGLAGGNEQYF. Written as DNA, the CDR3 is TGCGCCAGCAGCGCACCGGGACTAGCGGGAGGCAACGAGCAGTACTTC. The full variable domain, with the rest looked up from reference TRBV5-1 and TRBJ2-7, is KAGVTQTPRYLIKTRGQQVTLSCSPISGHRSVSWYQQTPGQGLQFLFEYFSETQRNKGNFPGRFSGRQFSNSRSEMNVSTLELGDSALYLCASSAPGLAGGNEQYFGPGTRLTVT.

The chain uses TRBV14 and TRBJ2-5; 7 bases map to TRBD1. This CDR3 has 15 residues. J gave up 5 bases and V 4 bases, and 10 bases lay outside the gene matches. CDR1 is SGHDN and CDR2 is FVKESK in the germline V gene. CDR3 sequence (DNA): TGTGCCAGCAGCCTCCTGGACAGGAGAATTGAGACCCAGTACTTC. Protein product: CASSLLDRRIETQYF.

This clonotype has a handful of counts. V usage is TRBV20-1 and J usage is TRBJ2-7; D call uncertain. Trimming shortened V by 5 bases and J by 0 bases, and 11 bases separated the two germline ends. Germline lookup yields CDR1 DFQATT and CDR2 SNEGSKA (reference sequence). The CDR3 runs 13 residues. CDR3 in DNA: TGCAGTGCTCTCCTCTTCCCCTCCTACGAGCAGTACTTC. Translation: CSALLFPSYEQYF.

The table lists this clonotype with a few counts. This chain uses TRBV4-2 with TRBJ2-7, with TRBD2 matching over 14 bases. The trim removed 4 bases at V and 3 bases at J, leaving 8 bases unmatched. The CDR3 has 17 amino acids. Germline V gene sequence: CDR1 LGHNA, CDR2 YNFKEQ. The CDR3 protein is CASSRAGTSGGGYEQYF. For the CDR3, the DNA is TGTGCCAGCAGCCGCGCCGGGACTAGCGGGGGAGGCTACGAGCAGTACTTC.

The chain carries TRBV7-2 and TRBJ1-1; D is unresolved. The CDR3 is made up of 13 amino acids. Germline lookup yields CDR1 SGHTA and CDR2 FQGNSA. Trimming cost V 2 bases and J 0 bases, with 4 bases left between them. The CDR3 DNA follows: TGTGCCAGCAGCTTACACTTGAACACTGAAGCTTTCTTT. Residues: CASSLHLNTEAFF. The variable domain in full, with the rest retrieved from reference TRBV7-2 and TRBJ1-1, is GAGVSQSPSNKVTEKGKDVELRCDPISGHTALYWYRQSLGQGLEFLIYFQGNSAPDKSGLPSDRFSAERTGGSVSTLTIQRTQQEDSAVYLCASSLHLNTEAFFGQGTRLTVV.

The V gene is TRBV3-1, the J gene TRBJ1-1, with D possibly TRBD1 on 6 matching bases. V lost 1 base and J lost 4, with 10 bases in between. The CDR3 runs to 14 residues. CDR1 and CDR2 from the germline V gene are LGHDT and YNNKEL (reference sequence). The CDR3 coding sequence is TGTGCCAGCAGCCAAGTAGAGGGGGGCACTGAAGCTTTCTTT. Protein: CASSQVEGGTEAFF.

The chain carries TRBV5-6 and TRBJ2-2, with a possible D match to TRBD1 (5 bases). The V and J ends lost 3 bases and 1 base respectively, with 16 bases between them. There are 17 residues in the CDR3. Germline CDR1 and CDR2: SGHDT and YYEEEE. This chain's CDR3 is CASSSVPAGKNTGELFF. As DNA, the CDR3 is TGTGCCAGCAGCTCCGTCCCGGCAGGGAAGAACACCGGGGAGCTGTTTTTT.

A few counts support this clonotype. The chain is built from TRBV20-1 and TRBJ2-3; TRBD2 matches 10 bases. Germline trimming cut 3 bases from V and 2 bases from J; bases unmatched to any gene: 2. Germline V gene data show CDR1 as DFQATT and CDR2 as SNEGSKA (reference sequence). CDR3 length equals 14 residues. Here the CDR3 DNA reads TGCAGTGCTAGCCTAGCGGGAGTCACAGATACGCAGTATTTT. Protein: CSASLAGVTDTQYF.

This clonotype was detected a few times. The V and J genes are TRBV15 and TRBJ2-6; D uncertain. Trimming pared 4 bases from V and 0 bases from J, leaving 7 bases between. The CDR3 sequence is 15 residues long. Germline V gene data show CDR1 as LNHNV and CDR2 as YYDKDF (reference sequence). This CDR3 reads CATSTPRSGANVLTF. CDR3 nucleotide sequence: TGTGCCACCAGCACTCCCCGCTCTGGGGCCAACGTCCTGACTTTC.

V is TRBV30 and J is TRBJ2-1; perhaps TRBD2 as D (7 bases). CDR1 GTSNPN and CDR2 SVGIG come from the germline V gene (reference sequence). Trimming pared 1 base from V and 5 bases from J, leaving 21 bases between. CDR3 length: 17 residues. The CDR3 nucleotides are TGTGCCTGGAGTGGCTTGAAGCGGGACAAGACCAACAATGAGCAGTTCTTC. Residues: CAWSGLKRDKTNNEQFF.

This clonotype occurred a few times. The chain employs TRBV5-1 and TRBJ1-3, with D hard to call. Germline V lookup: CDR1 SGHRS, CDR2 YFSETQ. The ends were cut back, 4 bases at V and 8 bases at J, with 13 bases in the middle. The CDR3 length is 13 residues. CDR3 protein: CASSPQSRHTIYF. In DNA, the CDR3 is TGCGCCAGCAGCCCCCAGAGTCGACACACCATATATTTT. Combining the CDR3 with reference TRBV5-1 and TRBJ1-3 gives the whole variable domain KAGVTQTPRYLIKTRGQQVTLSCSPISGHRSVSWYQQTPGQGLQFLFEYFSETQRNKGNFPGRFSGRQFSNSRSEMNVSTLELGDSALYLCASSPQSRHTIYFGEGSWLTVV.

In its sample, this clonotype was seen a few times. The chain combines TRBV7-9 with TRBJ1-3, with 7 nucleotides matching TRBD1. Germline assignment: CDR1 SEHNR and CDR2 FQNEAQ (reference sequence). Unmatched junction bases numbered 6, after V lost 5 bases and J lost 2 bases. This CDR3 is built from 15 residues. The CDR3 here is CASSAIDRAGNTIYF. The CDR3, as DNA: TGTGCCAGCAGCGCGATCGACAGGGCTGGAAACACCATATATTTT.

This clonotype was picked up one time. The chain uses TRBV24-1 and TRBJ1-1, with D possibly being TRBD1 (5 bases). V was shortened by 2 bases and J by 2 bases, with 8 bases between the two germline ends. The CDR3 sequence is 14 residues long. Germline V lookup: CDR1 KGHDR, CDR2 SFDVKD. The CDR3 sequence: CATSDSGGNTEAFF. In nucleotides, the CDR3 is TGTGCCACCAGTGATTCGGGGGGAAACACTGAAGCTTTCTTT.

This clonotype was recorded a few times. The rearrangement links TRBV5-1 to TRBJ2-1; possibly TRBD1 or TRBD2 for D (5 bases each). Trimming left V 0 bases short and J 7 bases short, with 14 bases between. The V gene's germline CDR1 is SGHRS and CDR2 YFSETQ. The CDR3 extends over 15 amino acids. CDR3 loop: CASSLGQSSGNEQFF. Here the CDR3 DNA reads TGCGCCAGCAGCTTGGGACAGTCGTCGGGGAATGAGCAGTTCTTC.

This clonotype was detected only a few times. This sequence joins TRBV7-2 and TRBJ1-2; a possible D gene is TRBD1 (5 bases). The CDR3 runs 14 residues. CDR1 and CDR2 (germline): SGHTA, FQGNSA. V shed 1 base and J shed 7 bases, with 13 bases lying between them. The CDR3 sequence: CASSLGQGVGGYTF. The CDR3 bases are TGTGCCAGCAGCTTAGGCCAGGGAGTAGGTGGCTACACCTTC.